This TCR beta chain appears in the sequencing data of a study of blood T cells in healthy people across ages. Regarding the study as a whole: Aged donors had fewer naive CD4+ cells and lower diversity than long-lived donors.

Collection of roughly 10 milliliters of peripheral blood was performed for each donor. Samples each had at least 6 micrograms of total RNA extracted. This clonotype has a count of ten or more. The antigen is unknown. The germline CDR1 and CDR2 sequences are LGHDT and YNNKEL (reference sequence). CDR3 size: 18 residues. The junction had 16 bases not matched to a gene; V was cut back by 0 bases and J by 6 bases. A second PCR, run for roughly 7 to 11 cycles, used a sample-barcoded 5' primer plus a J-beta primer mix. TCRdb redid the calling of the 5' RACE reads with MiXCR, one entry per CDR3 protein. The data show around 900,000 distinct CDR3 sequences, roughly 26% seen once.

V is TRBV3-1 and J is TRBJ1-2, with 7 bases that match TRBD1. The sequence came from a woman of 80 years or more in good health. The source material was blood. CDR3 residues: CASSQDGMGRQGANGYTF. The CDR3 region has the DNA TGTGCCAGCAGCCAAGATGGTATGGGGAGACAGGGAGCTAATGGCTACACCTTC.